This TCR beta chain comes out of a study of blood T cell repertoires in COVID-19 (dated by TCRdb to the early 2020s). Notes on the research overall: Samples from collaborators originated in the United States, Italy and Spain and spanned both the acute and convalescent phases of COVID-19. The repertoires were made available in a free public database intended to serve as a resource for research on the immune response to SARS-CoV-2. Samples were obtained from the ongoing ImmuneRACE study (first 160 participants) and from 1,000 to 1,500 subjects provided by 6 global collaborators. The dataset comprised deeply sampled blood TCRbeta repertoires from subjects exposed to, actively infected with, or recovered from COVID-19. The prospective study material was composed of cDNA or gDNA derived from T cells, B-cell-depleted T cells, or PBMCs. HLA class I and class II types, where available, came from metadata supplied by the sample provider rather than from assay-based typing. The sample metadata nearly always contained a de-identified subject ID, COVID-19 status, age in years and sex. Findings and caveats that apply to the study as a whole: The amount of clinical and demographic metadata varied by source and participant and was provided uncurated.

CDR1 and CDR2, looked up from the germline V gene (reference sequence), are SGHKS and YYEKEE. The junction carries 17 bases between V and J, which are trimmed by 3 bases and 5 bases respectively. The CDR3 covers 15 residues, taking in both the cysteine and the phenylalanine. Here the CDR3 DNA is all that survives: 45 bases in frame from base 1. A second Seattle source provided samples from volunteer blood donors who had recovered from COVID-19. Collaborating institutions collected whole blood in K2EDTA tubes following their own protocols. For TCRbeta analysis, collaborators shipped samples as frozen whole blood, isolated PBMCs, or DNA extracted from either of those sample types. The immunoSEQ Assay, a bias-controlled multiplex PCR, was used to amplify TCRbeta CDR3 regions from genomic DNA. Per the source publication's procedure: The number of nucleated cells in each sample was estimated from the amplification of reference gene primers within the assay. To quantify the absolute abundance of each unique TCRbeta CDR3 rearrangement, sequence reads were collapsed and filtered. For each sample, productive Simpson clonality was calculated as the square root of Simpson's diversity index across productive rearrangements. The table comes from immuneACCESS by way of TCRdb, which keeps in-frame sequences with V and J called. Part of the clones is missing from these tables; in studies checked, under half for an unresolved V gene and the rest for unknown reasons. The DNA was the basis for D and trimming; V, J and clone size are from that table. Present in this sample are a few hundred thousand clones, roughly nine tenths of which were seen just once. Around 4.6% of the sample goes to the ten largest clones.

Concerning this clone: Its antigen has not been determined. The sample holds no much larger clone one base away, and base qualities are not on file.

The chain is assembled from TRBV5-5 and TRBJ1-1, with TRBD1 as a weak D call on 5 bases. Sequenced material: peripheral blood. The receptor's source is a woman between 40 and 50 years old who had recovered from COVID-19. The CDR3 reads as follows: CASSSETGAWTEAFF. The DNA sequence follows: TGTGCCAGCAGCTCTGAGACTGGGGCCTGGACTGAAGCTTTCTTT.